The clone carrying this T cell receptor beta chain showed up many times. The data belong to a study of beta chain features in type 1 diabetes. At the level of the study: Across all samples, fewer than 120,000,000 sorted cells were examined.

The investigators reverse transcribed all of the isolated RNA, so they sequenced expressed TCRB transcripts. Sequencing used immunoSEQ multiplex PCR; TCRdb keeps in-frame clones, though not all of them. The data hold about 330,000 clones, with 8% to 13% observed a single time. The CDR3 has 15 amino acids. Germline values: CDR1 SEHNR, CDR2 FQNEAQ (reference sequence). J lost 4 bases, V lost 5 bases, and 10 bases had no gene match. This clonotype was sampled from a woman younger than 45 in good health. The sequencing sample was made of naive CD4+ T cells from blood. This chain connects TRBV7-9 to TRBJ2-5, with TRBD1 identical over 7 bases. The CDR3 DNA is TGTGCCAGCAGCGAAAATACAGGGGTCGGAGAGACCCAGTACTTC. This encodes CASSENTGVGETQYF.